This TCR beta chain was sequenced for a study of early T cells in non-severe SARS-CoV-2 infection. Study as a whole: The input, bulk RNA from unsorted whole blood, was sequenced, and chains were unpaired. Whole-study results and caveats: Database matching using VDJdb favored anti-spike CD8 responses, with private and CD4 specificities left missing.

This clonotype has a handful of counts. The target antigen is unknown. Each single cDNA molecule received a unique molecular identifier. Via MiXCR, TCRdb re-called the 5' RACE reads, giving one row per CDR3 protein. The repertoire holds around 30,000 distinct CDR3 sequences, with 4% to 4.5% as singletons. Germline V gene sequence: CDR1 GTSNPN, CDR2 SVGIG (reference sequence). The CDR3 runs to 14 residues. V lost 7 bases and J lost 1, with 17 bases in between. The sample taken for sequencing was whole blood. V gene TRBV30 combines with J gene TRBJ2-7; TRBD2 might be the D (5 bases). This clonotype was sampled from an adult who was a healthcare worker with PCR-confirmed SARS-CoV-2 infection or an uninfected control (not recorded which). CDR3 nucleotide sequence: TGTGCCTCCACCCTAGCCGGGCGGTCCTACGAGCAGTACTTC. This gives the protein CASTLAGRSYEQYF.